The source of this T cell receptor beta chain is a study of CD8+CD57+ T cells in acquired aplastic anemia. Study information: Mean yield of DNA from sorted CD4+ and CD8+ cells was 2.5 to 4 ug. Notes on the study in general: Some 28 CD8+ CDR3 sequences occurred in both the patients and the controls. Patients were compared with controls for CD8+ Simpson's diversity, and no significant difference emerged.

Both TCR beta VDJ combination and CDR3 sequence profiling were carried out. Genomic DNA was the template for this profiling. TCRdb redid the calling of the reads with MiXCR, one entry per CDR3 protein. The repertoire holds around 400,000 distinct CDR3 sequences, with 55% to 70% as singletons. With 6 bases removed from V and 7 bases from J, the gap between germline ends came to 19 bases. CDR1 and CDR2 (germline): DFQATT, SNEGSKA (reference sequence). The CDR3 runs to 13 residues. Regarding this clonotype: Antigen: not known.

The chain carries TRBV20-1 and TRBJ2-7, with D hard to call. Sequenced material: sorted CD4+, CD8+, or CD8+CD57+ T cells (not recorded which) from PBMCs. The sequence came from a human donor in good health, serving as a control. For the CDR3, the DNA is TGCAGTGCCCCAATAAGAGGTTTCTATGAGCAGTACTTC. This codes for CSAPIRGFYEQYF.